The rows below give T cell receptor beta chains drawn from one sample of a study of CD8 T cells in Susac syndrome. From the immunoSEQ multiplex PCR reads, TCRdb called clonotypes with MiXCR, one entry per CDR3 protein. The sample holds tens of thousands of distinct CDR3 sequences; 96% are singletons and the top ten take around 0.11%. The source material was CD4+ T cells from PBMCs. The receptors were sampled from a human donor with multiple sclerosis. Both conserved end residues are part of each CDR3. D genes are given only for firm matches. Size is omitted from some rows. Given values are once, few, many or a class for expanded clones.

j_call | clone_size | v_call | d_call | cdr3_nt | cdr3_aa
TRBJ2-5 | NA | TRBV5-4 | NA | TGTGCCAGCAGCCACCAAGAGACCCAGTACTTC | CASSHQETQYF
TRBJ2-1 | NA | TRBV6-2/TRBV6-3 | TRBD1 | TGTGCCAGCAGTCCGGACAGGAGCTCCTACAATGAGCAGTTCTTC | CASSPDRSSYNEQFF
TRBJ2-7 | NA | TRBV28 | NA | TGTGCCAGCAGTTTCTGGAGGGGGCAGTACTTC | CASSFWRGQYF
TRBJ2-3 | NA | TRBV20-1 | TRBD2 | TGCAGTGCTAGAGGTTTAGCTAGCGGGGGGATCACAGATACGCAGTATTTT | CSARGLASGGITDTQYF
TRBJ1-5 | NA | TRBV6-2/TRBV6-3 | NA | TGTGCCAGCTCTCCAAGGGGTAGATATAGCAATCAGCCCCAGCATTTT | CASSPRGRYSNQPQHF
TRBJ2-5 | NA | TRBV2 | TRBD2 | TGTGCCAGCACCTTACCTGGGGGACTAGTCGAGACCCAGTACTTC | CASTLPGGLVETQYF
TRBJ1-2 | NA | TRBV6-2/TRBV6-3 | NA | TGTGCCAGCACCCCAGCCCGGGACGTTAGCTATGGCTACACCTTC | CASTPARDVSYGYTF
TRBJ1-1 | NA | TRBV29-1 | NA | TGCAGCGTTACAGAGACGATGAACACTGAAGCTTTCTTT | CSVTETMNTEAFF
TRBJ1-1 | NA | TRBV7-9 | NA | TGTGCCAGCAGCTGGGGACAGAACACTGAAGCTTTCTTT | CASSWGQNTEAFF
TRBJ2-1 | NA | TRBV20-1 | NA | TGCAGTGCTAGCGACGGGACACCCTACAATGAGCAGTTCTTC | CSASDGTPYNEQFF
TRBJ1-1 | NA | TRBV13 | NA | TGTGCCAGCAGCTTAGAGGACCCTGGTAGGCTGAACACTGAAGCTTTCTTT | CASSLEDPGRLNTEAFF
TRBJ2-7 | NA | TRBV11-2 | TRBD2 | TGTGCCAGCAGCTTAGAGGGACTAGCGGGGGTCTACGAGCAGTACTTC | CASSLEGLAGVYEQYF
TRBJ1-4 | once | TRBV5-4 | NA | TGTGCCAGCAGCTTGGGCCGTAATGAAAAACTGTTTTTT | CASSLGRNEKLFF
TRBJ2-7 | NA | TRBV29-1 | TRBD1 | TGCAGCGTTGGACAGGGTAGCTCCTACGAGCAGTACTTC | CSVGQGSSYEQYF
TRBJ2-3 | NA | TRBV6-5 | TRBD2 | TGTGCCAGCAGTTCACTAGCGGATAGCACAGATACGCAGTATTTT | CASSSLADSTDTQYF
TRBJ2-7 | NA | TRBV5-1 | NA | TGCGCCAGCAGCTACGGGGTCTCCTACGAGCAGTACTTC | CASSYGVSYEQYF
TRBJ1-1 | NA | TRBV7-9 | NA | TGTGCCAGCAGCTTAGGGGCAGGAACCACTGAAGCTTTCTTT | CASSLGAGTTEAFF
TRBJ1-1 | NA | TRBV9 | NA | TGTGCCAGCAGCCCTCGGACAGACGCTAAAGCTTTCTTT | CASSPRTDAKAFF
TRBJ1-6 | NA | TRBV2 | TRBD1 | TGTGCCAGCAGTGTCCTGACAGGGGATAATTCACCCCTCCACTTT | CASSVLTGDNSPLHF
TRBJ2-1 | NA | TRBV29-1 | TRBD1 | TGCAGCGTTGAAGGTCCCCCCGGGGACAGCTCCTACAATGAGCAGTTCTTC | CSVEGPPGDSSYNEQFF
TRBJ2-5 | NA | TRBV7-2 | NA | TGTGCCAGCAGCTCTCCAATGCCCTCCAGGGAGACCCAGTACTTC | CASSSPMPSRETQYF
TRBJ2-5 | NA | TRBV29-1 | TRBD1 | TGCAGCGTTCGGGACAGGGGGACAGAGACCCAGTACTTC | CSVRDRGTETQYF
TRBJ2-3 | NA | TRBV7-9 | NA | TGTGCCAGCACCCTCTTAGTGGGAGATACGCAGTATTTT | CASTLLVGDTQYF
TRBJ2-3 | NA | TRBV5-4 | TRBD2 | TGTGCCATTTCGACTAGCGGCACAGATACGCAGTATTTT | CAISTSGTDTQYF
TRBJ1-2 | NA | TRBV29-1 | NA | TGCAGCGTTGGCGGAAACTATGGCTACACCTTC | CSVGGNYGYTF
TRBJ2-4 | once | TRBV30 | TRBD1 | TGTGCCTGGGGGACAGGGGGGAACATTCAGTACTTC | CAWGTGGNIQYF
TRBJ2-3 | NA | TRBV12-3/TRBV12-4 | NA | TGTGCCAGCAGTTTAGATCCGGTCAGCACAGATACGCAGTATTTT | CASSLDPVSTDTQYF
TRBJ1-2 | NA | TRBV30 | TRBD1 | TGTGCCTGGAGTGTGGCTGGACAGGGAGGCTACACCTTC | CAWSVAGQGGYTF
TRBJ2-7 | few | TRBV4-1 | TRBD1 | TGCGCCAGCAGCCAAGGTGGGGACAGCTCCTACGAGCAGTACTTC | CASSQGGDSSYEQYF
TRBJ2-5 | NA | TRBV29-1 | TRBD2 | TGCAGCGTCTCCGGGCCGGGGGGGAGACAAGAGACCCAGTACTTC | CSVSGPGGRQETQYF
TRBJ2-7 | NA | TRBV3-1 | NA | TGTGCCAGCTCGCGTGGAGGGGGCTCCTACGAGCAGTACTTC | CASSRGGGSYEQYF
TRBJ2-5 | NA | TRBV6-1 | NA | TGTGCCAGCAGTGCCCCTGGGGAGACCCAGTACTTC | CASSAPGETQYF
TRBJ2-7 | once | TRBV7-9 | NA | TGTGCCAGCAGCCTCGGAGGTCAGTCAGGCTCCTACGAGCAGTACTTC | CASSLGGQSGSYEQYF
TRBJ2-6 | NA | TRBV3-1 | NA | TGTGCCAGCAGCCTCCCATATCCTGGGGCCAACGTCCTGACTTTC | CASSLPYPGANVLTF
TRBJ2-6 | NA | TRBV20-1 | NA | TGCAGTGCTTTTCCTGCGGGCGGGGCCAACGTCCTGACTTTC | CSAFPAGGANVLTF
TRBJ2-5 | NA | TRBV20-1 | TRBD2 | TGCAGTGCTAGAGCGGTAATAGCGGGGTTTAAGACCCAGTACTTC | CSARAVIAGFKTQYF
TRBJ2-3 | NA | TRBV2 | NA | TGTGCCAGCAGTGAACGGGTAGCTAGCACAGATACGCAGTATTTT | CASSERVASTDTQYF
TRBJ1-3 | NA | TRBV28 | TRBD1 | TGTGCCAGCAGCCGACAGGGGGTAACTGGAAACACCATATATTTT | CASSRQGVTGNTIYF
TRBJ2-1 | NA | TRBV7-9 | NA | TGTGCCAGCAGCTTTCTTGCAGTACTACCTGAGCAGTTCTTC | CASSFLAVLPEQFF
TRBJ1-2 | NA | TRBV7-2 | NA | TGTGCCAGCAGCTTTAGGCAGACTAACTATGGCTACACCTTC | CASSFRQTNYGYTF
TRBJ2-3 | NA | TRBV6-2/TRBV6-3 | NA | TGTGCCAGCAGTTACAGGGACACCACAGATACGCAGTATTTT | CASSYRDTTDTQYF
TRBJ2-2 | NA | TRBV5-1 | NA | TGCGCCAGCAGCTTGGATGGAGGAACGAACACCGGGGAGCTGTTTTTT | CASSLDGGTNTGELFF
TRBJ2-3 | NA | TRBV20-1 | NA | TGCAGTGCTACCTTTACAGATACGCAGTATTTT | CSATFTDTQYF
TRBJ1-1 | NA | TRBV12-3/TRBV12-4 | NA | TGTGCCAGCCTGTCGAGGGTTAGGGGGGACACTGAAGCTTTCTTT | CASLSRVRGDTEAFF
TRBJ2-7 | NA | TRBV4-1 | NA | TGCGCCAGCAGCCCTGGGGGGGGGCTTACCTACGAGCAGTACTTC | CASSPGGGLTYEQYF
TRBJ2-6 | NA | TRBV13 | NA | TGTGCCAGCAGCTTTTATACCGAGACTGGGGCCAACGTCCTGACTTTC | CASSFYTETGANVLTF
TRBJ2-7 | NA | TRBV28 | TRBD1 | TGTGCCAGCAGTGTCGACAGGGGTTACGAGCAGTACTTC | CASSVDRGYEQYF
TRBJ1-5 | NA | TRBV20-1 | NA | TGCAGTGCCCCGGGGGAGGGCGCTTACAATCAGCCCCAGCATTTT | CSAPGEGAYNQPQHF
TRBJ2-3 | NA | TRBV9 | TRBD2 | TGTGCCAGCAGCGTAGGAGGTAGCGGGGGCGATACGCAGTATTTT | CASSVGGSGGDTQYF
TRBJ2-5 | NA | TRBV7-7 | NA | TGTGCTAGCAGCTTAGGGGCACTTCAAGAGACCCAGTACTTC | CASSLGALQETQYF
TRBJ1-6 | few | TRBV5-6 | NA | TGTGCCAGCAGTTTGGGCCCCTCCGCAAGCTCCTATAATTCACCCCTCCACTTT | CASSLGPSASSYNSPLHF
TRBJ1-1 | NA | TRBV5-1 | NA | TGCGCCAGCAGGGGGAGGGGAGAGTCCCACACTGAAGCTTTCTTT | CASRGRGESHTEAFF
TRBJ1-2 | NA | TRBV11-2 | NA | TGTGCCAGCAGCTTAGACCCTAACTATGGCTACACCTTC | CASSLDPNYGYTF
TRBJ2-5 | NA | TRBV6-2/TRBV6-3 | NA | TGTGCCAGCAGAACCCCAGGGCGAGAGACCCAGTACTTC | CASRTPGRETQYF
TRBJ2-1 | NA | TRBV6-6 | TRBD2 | TGTGCCAGCAGTCCGTGGGCGGGGGGGCCCTACAATGAGCAGTTCTTC | CASSPWAGGPYNEQFF
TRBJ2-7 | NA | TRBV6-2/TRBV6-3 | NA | TGTGCCAGCAGAATCGGGACAAAGGTTTCCTACGAGCAGTACTTC | CASRIGTKVSYEQYF
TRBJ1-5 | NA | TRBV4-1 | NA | TGCGCCAGCAGCCAAGATGGAATAAGAAGTCAGCCCCAGCATTTT | CASSQDGIRSQPQHF
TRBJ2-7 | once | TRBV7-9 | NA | TGTGCCAGCAGCGTGCGGGGAGGCGAGCAGTACTTC | CASSVRGGEQYF
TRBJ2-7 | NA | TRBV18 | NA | TGTGCCAGCTCACCAGGTCAGGGGCACTACGAGCAGTACTTC | CASSPGQGHYEQYF
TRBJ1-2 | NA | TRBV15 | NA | TGTGCCACCAGCAGAGATCGGGGAGGCTACACCTTC | CATSRDRGGYTF